The 8 T cell receptor beta chains listed next were all sequenced from one sample in a study of T cells in Graves' hyperthyroidism and ophthalmopathy. RNA transcripts were the template for amplifying TCR beta CDR3 regions. During a first-round RT-PCR of the TCR CDR3, the HTBI primer set was used. Each CDR3 protein is one row after TCRdb ran MiXCR on the multiplex PCR reads. The top ten hold under 20% of the sample, which has 450,000 to 700,000 distinct CDR3 sequences, under 60% seen once. Sequencing was performed on peripheral blood or thyroid tissue (not recorded which). Source of these receptors: an adult woman with Graves' disease, either hyperthyroidism or ophthalmopathy (not recorded which).

The genes are TRBV7-2 and TRBJ1-1, with TRBD1 matching over 10 bases. From germline, CDR1 is SGHTA and CDR2 FQGNSA. CDR3 length equals 13 residues. The ends lost 5 bases at V and 10 bases at J; junction bases unmatched: 7. CDR3 loop: CASSKRQGARAFF. Written as DNA, the CDR3 is TGTGCCAGCAGCAAACGACAGGGGGCGCGAGCTTTCTTT. Complete variable domain (other parts from reference TRBV7-2 and TRBJ1-1): GAGVSQSPSNKVTEKGKDVELRCDPISGHTALYWYRQSLGQGLEFLIYFQGNSAPDKSGLPSDRFSAERTGGSVSTLTIQRTQQEDSAVYLCASSKRQGARAFFGQGTRLTVV.

This chain connects TRBV7-8 to TRBJ2-7, with D tentatively TRBD2 (6 bases). V was clipped by 6 bases and J by 5 bases, with 11 bases between them. The CDR3 is 12 amino acids. CDR1 and CDR2 (germline): SGHVS, FQNEAQ. The CDR3 is CASRRGIHEQYF. CDR3 in DNA: TGTGCCAGCAGGCGCGGGATTCACGAGCAGTACTTC. The entire variable domain, with the rest obtained from reference TRBV7-8 and TRBJ2-7, is as follows: GAGVSQSPRYKVAKRGQDVALRCDPISGHVSLFWYQQALGQGPEFLTYFQNEAQLDKSGLPSDRFFAERPEGSVSTLKIQRTQQEDSAVYLCASRRGIHEQYFGPGTRLTVT.

The chain uses TRBV14 and TRBJ1-1; D is possibly TRBD1 (5 bases). The V gene lost 0 bases and the J gene lost 6 bases, with 11 bases spanning the gap. The germline V gene encodes CDR1 SGHDN and CDR2 FVKESK. The CDR3 consists of 14 residues. This chain's CDR3 is CASSQDRAKPEAFF. In nucleotides, the CDR3 is TGTGCCAGCAGCCAAGACAGGGCGAAGCCTGAAGCTTTCTTT.

Points on this clonotype: The DNA is left out, because the CDR3 cannot be placed on it with certainty; the CDR3 is given as TCRdb lists it. CDR3 residues: CASSQGWGSCFF. This rearrangement joins TRBV14 to TRBJ2-2. The CDR3 length is 12 residues, termini included. From germline, CDR1 is SGHDN and CDR2 FVKESK.

V and J are TRBV10-3 and TRBJ2-5; 11 bases agree with TRBD2. The ends lost 6 bases at V and 1 base at J; junction bases unmatched: 10. The CDR3 is 17 residues long. Per germline, CDR1 ENHRY and CDR2 SYGVKD. CDR3 bases: TGTGCCATCAGCGGGGTGGCTAGCGGGGGGATCCAAGAGACCCAGTACTTC. This codes for CAISGVASGGIQETQYF.

The chain employs TRBV7-9 and TRBJ1-5, with D maybe TRBD1 (6 bases). The CDR3 length is 13 residues. CDR1 SEHNR and CDR2 FQNEAQ come from the germline V gene (reference sequence). V was cut by 5 bases and J by 9 bases, with 14 bases left in between. The CDR3 sequence is CASSRPGQGPQHF. CDR3 nucleotides: TGTGCCAGCAGCAGGCCGGGACAAGGGCCCCAGCATTTT.

This clonotype appeared many times. The chain's CDR3 is CASRRDSRVYTF. The CDR3 DNA follows: TGTGCCAGCAGACGGGACAGCCGGGTCTACACCTTC. The chain is built from TRBV28 and TRBJ1-2, with TRBD1 identical over 7 bases. The CDR3 totals 12 residues. Germline CDR1 and CDR2: MDHEN and SYDVKM. With V trimmed by 6 bases and J by 10 bases, 8 bases remained unmatched.

The rearrangement links TRBV9 to TRBJ1-5, with unresolved D. The CDR3 totals 14 residues. V lost 3 bases, J lost 6 bases, and 13 bases lay in between. Looked up from germline, CDR1 is SGDLS and CDR2 is YYNGEE. The CDR3 loop is CASSAGQHFQPQHF. The CDR3 nucleotides read TGTGCCAGCAGCGCCGGGCAGCACTTTCAGCCCCAGCATTTT.